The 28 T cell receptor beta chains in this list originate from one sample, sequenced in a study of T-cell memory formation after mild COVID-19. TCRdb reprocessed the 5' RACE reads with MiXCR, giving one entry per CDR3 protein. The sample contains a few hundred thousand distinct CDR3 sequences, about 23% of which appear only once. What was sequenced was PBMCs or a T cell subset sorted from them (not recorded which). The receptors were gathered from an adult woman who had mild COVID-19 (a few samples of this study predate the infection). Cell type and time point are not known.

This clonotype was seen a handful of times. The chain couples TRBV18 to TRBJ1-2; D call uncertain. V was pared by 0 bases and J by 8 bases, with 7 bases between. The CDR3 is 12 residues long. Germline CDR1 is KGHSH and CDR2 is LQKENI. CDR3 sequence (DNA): TGTGCCAGCTCACCACCGGACCTAGGCTACACCTTC. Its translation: CASSPPDLGYTF.

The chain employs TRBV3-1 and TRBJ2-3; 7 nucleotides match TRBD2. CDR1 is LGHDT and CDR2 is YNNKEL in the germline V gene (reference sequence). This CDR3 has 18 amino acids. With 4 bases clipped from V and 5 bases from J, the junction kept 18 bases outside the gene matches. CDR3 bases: TGTGCCAGCAGCCGAGATCCACTAGCGAGTCTTCTGATAGATACGCAGTATTTT. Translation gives CASSRDPLASLLIDTQYF.

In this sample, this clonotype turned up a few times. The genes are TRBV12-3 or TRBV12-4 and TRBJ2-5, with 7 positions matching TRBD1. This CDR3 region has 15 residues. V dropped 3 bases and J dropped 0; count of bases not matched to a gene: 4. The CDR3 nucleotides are TGTGCCAGCAGTTTGGAGACAGGGTACCAAGAGACCCAGTACTTC. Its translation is CASSLETGYQETQYF.

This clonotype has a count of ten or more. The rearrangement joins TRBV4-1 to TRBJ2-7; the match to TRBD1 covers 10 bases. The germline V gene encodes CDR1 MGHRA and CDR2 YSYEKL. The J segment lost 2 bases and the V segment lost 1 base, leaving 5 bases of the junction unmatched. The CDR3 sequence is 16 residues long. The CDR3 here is CASSQVPGQGAYEQYF. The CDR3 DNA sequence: TGCGCCAGCAGCCAAGTCCCTGGACAGGGGGCCTACGAGCAGTACTTC.

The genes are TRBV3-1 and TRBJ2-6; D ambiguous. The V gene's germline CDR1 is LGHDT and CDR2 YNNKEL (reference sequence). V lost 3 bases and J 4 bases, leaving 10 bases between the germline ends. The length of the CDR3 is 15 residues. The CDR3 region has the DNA TGTGCCAGCAGCCACTCTGGCGCGGGGGCCAACGTCCTGACTTTC. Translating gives CASSHSGAGANVLTF.

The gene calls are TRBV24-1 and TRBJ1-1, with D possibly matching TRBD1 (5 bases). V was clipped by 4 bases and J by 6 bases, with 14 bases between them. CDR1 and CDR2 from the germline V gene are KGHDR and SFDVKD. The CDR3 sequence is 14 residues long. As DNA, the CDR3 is TGTGCCACCAGTGAATCCTTCCGGGGGGCTGAAGCTTTCTTT. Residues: CATSESFRGAEAFF.

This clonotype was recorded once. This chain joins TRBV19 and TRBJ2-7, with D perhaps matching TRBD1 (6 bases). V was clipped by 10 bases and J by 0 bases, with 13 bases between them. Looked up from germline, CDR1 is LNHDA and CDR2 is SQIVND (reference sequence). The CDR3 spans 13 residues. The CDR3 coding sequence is TGTGCCACCAGGGACACCAGCTCCTACGAGCAGTACTTC. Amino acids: CATRDTSSYEQYF.

The CDR3 loop is CASSLGTTPGQPQHF. In DNA form, the CDR3 reads TGTGCCAGCAGCTTAGGTACCACACCGGGTCAGCCCCAGCATTTT. The genes are TRBV7-9 and TRBJ1-5; D not certain. The germline V gene encodes CDR1 SEHNR and CDR2 FQNEAQ (reference sequence). The CDR3 runs to 15 residues. V gave up 1 base and J gave up 6 bases, with 13 bases separating them.

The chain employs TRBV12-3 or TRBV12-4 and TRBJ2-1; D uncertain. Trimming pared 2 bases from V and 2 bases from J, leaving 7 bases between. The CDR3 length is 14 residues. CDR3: CASSLPDPYNEQFF. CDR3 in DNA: TGTGCCAGCAGTTTACCGGACCCCTACAATGAGCAGTTCTTC.

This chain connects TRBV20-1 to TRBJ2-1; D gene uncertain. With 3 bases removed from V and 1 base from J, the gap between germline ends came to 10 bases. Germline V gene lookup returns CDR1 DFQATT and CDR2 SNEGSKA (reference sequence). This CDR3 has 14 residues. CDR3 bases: TGCAGTGCTAGTTCGGTAGGGTCCTACAATGAGCAGTTCTTC. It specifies CSASSVGSYNEQFF.

CDR3 sequence: CASPDTSGPVNEQFF. CDR3 in DNA: TGTGCCAGCCCTGACACTAGCGGGCCTGTCAATGAGCAGTTCTTC. The chain recombines TRBV7-9 with TRBJ2-1, with 9 nucleotides matching TRBD2. The CDR3 runs to 15 residues. Germline V gene sequence: CDR1 SEHNR, CDR2 FQNEAQ (reference sequence). With 8 bases clipped from V and 6 bases from J, the junction kept 11 bases outside the gene matches.

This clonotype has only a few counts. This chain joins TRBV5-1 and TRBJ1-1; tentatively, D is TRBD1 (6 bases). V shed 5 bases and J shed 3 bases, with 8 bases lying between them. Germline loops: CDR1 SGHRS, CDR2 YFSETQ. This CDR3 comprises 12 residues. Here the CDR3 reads CASRRGDTEAFF. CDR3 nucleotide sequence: TGCGCCAGCAGGAGGGGGGACACTGAAGCTTTCTTT.

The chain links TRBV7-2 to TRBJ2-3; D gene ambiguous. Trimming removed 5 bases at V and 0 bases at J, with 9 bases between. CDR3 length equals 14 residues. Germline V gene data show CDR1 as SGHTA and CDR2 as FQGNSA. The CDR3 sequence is CASSPWASTDTQYF. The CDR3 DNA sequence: TGTGCCAGCAGCCCTTGGGCTAGCACAGATACGCAGTATTTT.

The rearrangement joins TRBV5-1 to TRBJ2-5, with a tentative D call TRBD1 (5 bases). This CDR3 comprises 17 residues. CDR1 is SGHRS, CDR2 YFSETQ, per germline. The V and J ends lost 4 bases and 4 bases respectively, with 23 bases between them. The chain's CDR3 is CASSPSVGAPVGETQYF. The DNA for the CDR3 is TGCGCCAGCAGCCCCTCCGTAGGGGCCCCGGTGGGAGAGACCCAGTACTTC.

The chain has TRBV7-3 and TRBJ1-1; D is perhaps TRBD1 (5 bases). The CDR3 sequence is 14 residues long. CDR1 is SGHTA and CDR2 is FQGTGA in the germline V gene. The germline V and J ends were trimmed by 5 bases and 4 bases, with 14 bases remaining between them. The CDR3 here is CASSAGTAGTEAFF. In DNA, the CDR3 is TGTGCCAGCAGCGCAGGGACGGCGGGCACTGAAGCTTTCTTT.

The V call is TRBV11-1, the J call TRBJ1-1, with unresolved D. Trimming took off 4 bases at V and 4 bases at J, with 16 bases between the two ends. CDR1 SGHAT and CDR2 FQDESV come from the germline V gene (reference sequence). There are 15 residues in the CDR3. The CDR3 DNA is TGTGCCAGCAGCTCTATCGATCTCGTGGGCACTGAAGCTTTCTTT. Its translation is CASSSIDLVGTEAFF. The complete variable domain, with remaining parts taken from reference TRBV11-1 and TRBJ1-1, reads EAEVAQSPRYKITEKSQAVAFWCDPISGHATLYWYRQILGQGPELLVQFQDESVVDDSQLPKDRFSAERLKGVDSTLKIQPAELGDSAMYLCASSSIDLVGTEAFFGQGTRLTVV.

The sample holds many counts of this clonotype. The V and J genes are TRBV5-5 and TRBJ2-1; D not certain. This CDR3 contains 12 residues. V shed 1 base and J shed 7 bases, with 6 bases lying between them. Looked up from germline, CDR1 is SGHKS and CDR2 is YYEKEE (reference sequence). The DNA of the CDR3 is TGTGCCAGCAGCTTGACGAAAAATGAGCAGTTCTTC. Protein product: CASSLTKNEQFF.

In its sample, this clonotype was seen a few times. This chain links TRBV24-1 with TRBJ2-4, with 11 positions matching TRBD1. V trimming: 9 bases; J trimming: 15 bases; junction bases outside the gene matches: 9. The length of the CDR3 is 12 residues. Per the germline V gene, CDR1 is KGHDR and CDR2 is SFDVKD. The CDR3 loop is CATGTRTGGLYF. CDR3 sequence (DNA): TGTGCCACCGGAACTAGGACAGGGGGCTTGTACTTC.

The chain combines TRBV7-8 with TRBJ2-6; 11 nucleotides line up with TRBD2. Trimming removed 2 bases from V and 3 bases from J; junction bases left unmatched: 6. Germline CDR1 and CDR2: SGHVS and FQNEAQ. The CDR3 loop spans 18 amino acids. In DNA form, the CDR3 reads TGTGCCAGCAGCTTACGGCTAGCGGGAGGTGGTGGGGCCAACGTCCTGACTTTC. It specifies CASSLRLAGGGGANVLTF.

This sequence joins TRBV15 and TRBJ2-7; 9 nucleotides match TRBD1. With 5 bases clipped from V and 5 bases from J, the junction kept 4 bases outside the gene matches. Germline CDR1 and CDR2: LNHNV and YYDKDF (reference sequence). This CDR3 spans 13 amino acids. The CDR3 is CATSGTGNDEQYF. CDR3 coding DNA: TGTGCCACCAGCGGGACAGGGAACGACGAGCAGTACTTC.

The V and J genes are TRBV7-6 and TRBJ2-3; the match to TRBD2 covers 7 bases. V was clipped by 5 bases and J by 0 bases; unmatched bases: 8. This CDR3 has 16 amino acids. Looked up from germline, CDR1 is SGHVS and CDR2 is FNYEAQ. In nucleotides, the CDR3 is TGTGCCAGCAGCCACCCGGCGGGAGAAAGCACAGATACGCAGTATTTT. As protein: CASSHPAGESTDTQYF.

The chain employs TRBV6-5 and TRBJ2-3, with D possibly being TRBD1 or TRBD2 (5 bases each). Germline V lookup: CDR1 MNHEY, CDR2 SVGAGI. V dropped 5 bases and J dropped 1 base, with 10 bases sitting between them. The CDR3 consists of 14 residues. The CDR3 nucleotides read TGTGCCAGCAGTACCCGGGACCGCACAGATACGCAGTATTTT. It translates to CASSTRDRTDTQYF.

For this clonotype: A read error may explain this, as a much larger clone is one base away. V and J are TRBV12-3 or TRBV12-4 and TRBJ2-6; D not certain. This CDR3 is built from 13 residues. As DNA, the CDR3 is TGTGCCAGCAGTTACTCTGGGGACAACGTCCTGACTTTC. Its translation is CASSYSGDNVLTF.

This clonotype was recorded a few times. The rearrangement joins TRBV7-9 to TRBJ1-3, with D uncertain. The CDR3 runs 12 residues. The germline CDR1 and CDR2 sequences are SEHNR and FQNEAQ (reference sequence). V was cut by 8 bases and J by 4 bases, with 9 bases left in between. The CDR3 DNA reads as TGTGCCAGCCAAGTCAAGGGAAACACCATATATTTT. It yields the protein CASQVKGNTIYF.

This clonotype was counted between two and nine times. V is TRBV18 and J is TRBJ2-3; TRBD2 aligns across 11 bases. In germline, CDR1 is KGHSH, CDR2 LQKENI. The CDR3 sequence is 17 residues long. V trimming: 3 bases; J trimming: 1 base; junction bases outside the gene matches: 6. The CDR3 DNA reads TGTGCCAGCTCACCGGGGACTAGCGGATCTCGCACAGATACGCAGTATTTT. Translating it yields CASSPGTSGSRTDTQYF.

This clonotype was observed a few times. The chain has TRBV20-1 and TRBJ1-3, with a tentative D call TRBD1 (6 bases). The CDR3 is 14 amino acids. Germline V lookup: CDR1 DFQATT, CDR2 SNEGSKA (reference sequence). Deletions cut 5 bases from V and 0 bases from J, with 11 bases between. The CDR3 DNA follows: TGCAGTGCTTGGGACACCTCCTCTGGAAACACCATATATTTT. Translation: CSAWDTSSGNTIYF.

The CDR3 is CATSPTTGLDQPQHF. The CDR3 DNA sequence: TGTGCCACCAGCCCGACGACAGGGCTGGATCAGCCCCAGCATTTT. The chain employs TRBV24-1 and TRBJ1-5, with 7 positions matching TRBD1. CDR1 is KGHDR, CDR2 SFDVKD, per germline. V lost 7 bases and J lost 5; bases outside the gene matches: 10. This CDR3 comprises 15 residues.

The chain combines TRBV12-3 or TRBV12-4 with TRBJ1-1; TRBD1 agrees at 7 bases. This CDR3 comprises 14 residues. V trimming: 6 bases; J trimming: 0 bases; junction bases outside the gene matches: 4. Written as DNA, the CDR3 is TGTGCCAGCAGACGGGGACAGATGAACACTGAAGCTTTCTTT. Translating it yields CASRRGQMNTEAFF.